Each of the 5 T cell receptor beta chains below was sequenced from the same sample in a study of cytomegalovirus exposure and HLA in healthy donors. Sequenced by immunoSEQ multiplex PCR; TCRdb stores in-frame clones only, minus some. This sample has roughly 250,000 clones; around 88% occur once, and the top ten carry 1.2%. The sample consisted of PBMCs. Receptors originate from a woman in her 30s in good health and CMV-seropositive.

This clone was detected only a few times. The genes are TRBV6-1 and TRBJ1-2; D ambiguous. CDR1 and CDR2 from the germline V gene are MNHNS and SASEGT. This CDR3 comprises 12 residues. Trimming removed 2 bases at V and 10 bases at J, with 11 bases between. The CDR3 nucleotides read TGTGCCAGCAGTGAAACGGGGTTGGACTACACCTTC. Amino acids: CASSETGLDYTF.

The V gene is TRBV5-6, the J gene TRBJ1-3; D gene unclear. The CDR3 length is 15 residues. Germline CDR1 SGHDT, CDR2 YYEEEE. Between the trimmed V and J ends, which lost 2 bases and 0 bases, there was a span of 9 bases. CDR3 loop: CASSLGGFSGNTIYF. The DNA for the CDR3 is TGTGCCAGCAGCTTAGGAGGGTTCTCTGGAAACACCATATATTTT.

This clone has just one count. The genes are TRBV19 and TRBJ2-5; 11 bases line up with TRBD2. CDR1 is LNHDA and CDR2 is SQIVND in the germline V gene (reference sequence). V was clipped by 2 bases and J by 4 bases; unmatched bases: 9. This CDR3 is built from 17 residues. The CDR3 DNA follows: TGTGCCAGTAGTATAAAGGTAGCGGGAGGGCCGGGAGAGACCCAGTACTTC. It encodes CASSIKVAGGPGETQYF.

The chain has TRBV5-1 and TRBJ1-1; 11 bases agree with TRBD1. The CDR3 spans 17 residues. CDR1 is SGHRS, CDR2 YFSETQ, per germline. With 0 bases clipped from V and 1 base from J, the junction kept 5 bases outside the gene matches. The CDR3 DNA sequence: TGCGCCAGCAGCTTGGGGACAGGGGGCTGGGGGAACACTGAAGCTTTCTTT. Residues: CASSLGTGGWGNTEAFF.

The chain recombines TRBV30 with TRBJ2-1, with 11 bases lining up with TRBD2. The junction had 7 bases not matched to a gene; V was cut back by 2 bases and J by 7 bases. Germline-derived CDR1 and CDR2 are GTSNPN and SVGIG (reference sequence). The CDR3 runs to 15 residues. CDR3 nucleotide sequence: TGTGCCTGGAGTTACAGACTAGCGGGATATAATGAGCAGTTCTTC. Translated: CAWSYRLAGYNEQFF.